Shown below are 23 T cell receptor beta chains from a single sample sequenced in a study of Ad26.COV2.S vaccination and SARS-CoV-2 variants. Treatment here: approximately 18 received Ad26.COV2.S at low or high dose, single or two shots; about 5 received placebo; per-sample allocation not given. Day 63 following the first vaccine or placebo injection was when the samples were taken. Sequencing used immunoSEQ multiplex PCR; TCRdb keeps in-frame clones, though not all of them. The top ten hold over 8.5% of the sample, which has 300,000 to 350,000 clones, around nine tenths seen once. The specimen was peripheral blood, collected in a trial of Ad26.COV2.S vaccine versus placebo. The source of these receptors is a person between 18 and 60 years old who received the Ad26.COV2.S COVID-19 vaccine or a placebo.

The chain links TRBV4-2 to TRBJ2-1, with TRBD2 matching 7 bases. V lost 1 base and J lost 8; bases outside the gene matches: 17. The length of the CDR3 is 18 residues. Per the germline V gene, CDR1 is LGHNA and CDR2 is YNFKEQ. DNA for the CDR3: TGTGCCAGCAGCCAAGGCCAAGGGACGGGGGGTGCCCGGGATGAGCAGTTCTTC. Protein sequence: CASSQGQGTGGARDEQFF.

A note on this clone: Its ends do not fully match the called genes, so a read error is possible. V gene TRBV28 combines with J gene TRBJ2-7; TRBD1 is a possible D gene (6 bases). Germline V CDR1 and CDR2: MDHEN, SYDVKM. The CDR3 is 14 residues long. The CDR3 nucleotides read TGTGCCAGCCGGCTACGACAGGAATCCTCCGAGCAGTACTTC. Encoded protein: CASRLRQESSEQYF.

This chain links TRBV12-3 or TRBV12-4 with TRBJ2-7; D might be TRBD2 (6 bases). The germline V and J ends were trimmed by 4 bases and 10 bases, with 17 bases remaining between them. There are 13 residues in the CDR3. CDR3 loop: CASSSPPGVVQYF. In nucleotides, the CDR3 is TGTGCCAGCAGTTCCCCCCCGGGGGTGGTACAGTACTTC.

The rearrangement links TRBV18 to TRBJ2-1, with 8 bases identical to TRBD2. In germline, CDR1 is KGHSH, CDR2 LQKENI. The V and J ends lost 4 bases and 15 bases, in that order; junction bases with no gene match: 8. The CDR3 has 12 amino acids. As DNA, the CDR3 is TGTGCCAGCTCACTAATCGGGGGGGCCGTGTTCTTC. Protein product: CASSLIGGAVFF. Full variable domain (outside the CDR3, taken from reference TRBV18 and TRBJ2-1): NAGVMQNPRHLVRRRGQEARLRCSPMKGHSHVYWYRQLPEEGLKFMVYLQKENIIDESGMPKERFSAEFPKEGPSILRIQQVVRGDSAAYFCASSLIGGAVFFGPGTRLTVL.

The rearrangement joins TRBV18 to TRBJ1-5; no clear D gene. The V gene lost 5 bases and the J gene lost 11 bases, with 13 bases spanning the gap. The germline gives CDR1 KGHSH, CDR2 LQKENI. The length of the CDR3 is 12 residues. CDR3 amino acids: CASSDASTAQHF. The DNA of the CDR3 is TGTGCCAGCTCAGACGCCTCAACAGCCCAGCATTTT.

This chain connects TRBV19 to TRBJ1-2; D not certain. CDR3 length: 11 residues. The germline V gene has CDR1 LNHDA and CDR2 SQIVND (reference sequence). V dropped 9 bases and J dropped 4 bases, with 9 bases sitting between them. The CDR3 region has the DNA TGTGCCAGCCGCGTGGCCTATGGCTACACCTTC. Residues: CASRVAYGYTF.

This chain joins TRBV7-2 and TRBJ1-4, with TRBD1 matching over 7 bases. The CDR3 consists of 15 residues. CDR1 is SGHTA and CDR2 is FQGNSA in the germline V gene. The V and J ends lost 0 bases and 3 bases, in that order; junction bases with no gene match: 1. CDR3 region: CASSLAQGANEKLFF. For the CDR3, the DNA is TGTGCCAGCAGCTTAGCCCAGGGGGCTAATGAAAAACTGTTTTTT.

The CDR3 region is CATSHLTGGRETQYF. CDR3 nucleotide sequence: TGTGCCACCAGCCATTTAACCGGGGGGCGAGAGACCCAGTACTTC. The chain has TRBV24-1 and TRBJ2-5; D might be TRBD2 (7 bases). V lost 7 bases and J 4 bases, leaving 18 bases between the germline ends. Germline V lookup: CDR1 KGHDR, CDR2 SFDVKD. This CDR3 comprises 15 residues.

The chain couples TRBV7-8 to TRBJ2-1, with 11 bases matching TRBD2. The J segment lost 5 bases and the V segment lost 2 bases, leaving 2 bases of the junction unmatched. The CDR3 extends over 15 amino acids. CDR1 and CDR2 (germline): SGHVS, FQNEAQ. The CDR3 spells CASSLSSGGDNEQFF. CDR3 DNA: TGTGCCAGCAGCTTAAGTAGCGGGGGGGACAATGAGCAGTTCTTC. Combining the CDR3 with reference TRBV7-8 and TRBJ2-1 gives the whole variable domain GAGVSQSPRYKVAKRGQDVALRCDPISGHVSLFWYQQALGQGPEFLTYFQNEAQLDKSGLPSDRFFAERPEGSVSTLKIQRTQQEDSAVYLCASSLSSGGDNEQFFGPGTRLTVL.

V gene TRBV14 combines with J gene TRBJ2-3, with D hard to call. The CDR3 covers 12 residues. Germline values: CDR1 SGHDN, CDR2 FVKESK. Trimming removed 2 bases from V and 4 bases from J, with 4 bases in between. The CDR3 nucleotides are TGTGCCAGCAGCCAAAGCGCAGATACGCAGTATTTT. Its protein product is CASSQSADTQYF.

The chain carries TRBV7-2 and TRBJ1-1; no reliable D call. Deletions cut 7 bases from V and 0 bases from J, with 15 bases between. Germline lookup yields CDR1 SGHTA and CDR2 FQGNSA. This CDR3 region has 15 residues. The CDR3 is CASKAQRGMNTEAFF. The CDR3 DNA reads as TGTGCCAGCAAAGCCCAGAGAGGGATGAACACTGAAGCTTTCTTT.

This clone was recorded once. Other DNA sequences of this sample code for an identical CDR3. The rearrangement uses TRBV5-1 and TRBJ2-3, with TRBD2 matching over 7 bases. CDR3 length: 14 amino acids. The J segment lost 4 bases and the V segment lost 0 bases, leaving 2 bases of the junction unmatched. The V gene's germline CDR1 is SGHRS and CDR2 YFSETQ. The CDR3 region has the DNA TGCGCCAGCAGCTTGGCCGCGGGGGCAGATACGCAGTATTTT. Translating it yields CASSLAAGADTQYF.

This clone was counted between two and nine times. The CDR3 loop reads CASRSPGRASTGELFF. The CDR3 nucleotides read TGTGCCAGTAGGAGCCCGGGACGCGCGAGCACCGGGGAGCTGTTTTTT. This chain uses TRBV19 with TRBJ2-2; D possibly matches TRBD1 or TRBD2 (5 bases each). Trimming removed 6 bases from V and 4 bases from J, with 18 bases in between. Germline V gene sequence: CDR1 LNHDA, CDR2 SQIVND (reference sequence). This CDR3 has 16 residues.

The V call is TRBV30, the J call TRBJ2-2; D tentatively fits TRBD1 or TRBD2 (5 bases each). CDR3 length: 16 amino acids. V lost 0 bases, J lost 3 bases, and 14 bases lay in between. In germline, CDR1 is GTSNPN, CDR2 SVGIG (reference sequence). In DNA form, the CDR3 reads TGTGCCTGGAGTGTGATTGGGGGACGGGACACCGGGGAGCTGTTTTTT. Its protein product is CAWSVIGGRDTGELFF. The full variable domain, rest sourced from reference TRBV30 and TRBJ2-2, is SQTIHQWPATLVQPVGSPLSLECTVEGTSNPNLYWYRQAAGRGLQLLFYSVGIGQISSEVPQNLSASRPQDRQFILSSKKLLLSDSGFYLCAWSVIGGRDTGELFFGEGSRLTVL.

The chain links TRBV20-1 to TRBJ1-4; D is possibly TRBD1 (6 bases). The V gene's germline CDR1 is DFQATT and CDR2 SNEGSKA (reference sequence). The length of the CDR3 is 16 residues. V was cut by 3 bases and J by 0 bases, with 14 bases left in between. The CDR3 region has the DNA TGCAGTGCTAGTGCAGGGGCGTACACAACTAATGAAAAACTGTTTTTT. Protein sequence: CSASAGAYTTNEKLFF.

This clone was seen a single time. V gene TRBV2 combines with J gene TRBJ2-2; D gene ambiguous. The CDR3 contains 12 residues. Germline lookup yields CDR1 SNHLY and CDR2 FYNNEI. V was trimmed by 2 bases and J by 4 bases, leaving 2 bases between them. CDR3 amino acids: CASSESTGELFF. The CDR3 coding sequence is TGTGCCAGCAGTGAAAGCACCGGGGAGCTGTTTTTT.

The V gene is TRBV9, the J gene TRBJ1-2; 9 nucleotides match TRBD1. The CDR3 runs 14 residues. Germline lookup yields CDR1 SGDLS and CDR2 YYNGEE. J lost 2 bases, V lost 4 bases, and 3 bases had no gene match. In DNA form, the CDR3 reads TGTGCCAGCAGCCCAGGACAGGGGAACTATGGCTACACCTTC. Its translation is CASSPGQGNYGYTF.

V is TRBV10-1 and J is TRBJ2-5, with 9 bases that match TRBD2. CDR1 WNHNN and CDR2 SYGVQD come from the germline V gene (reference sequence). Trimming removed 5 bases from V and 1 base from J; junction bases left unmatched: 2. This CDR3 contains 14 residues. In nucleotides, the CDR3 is TGCGCCAGCAGTCTGACTAGCGGCCAAGAGACCCAGTACTTC. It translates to CASSLTSGQETQYF.

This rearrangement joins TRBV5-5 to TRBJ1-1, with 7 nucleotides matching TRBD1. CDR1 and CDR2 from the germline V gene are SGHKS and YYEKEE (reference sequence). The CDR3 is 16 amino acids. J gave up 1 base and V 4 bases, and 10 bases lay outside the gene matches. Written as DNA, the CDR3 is TGTGCCAGCAGCCATTTTACCGGACAGGAGAACACTGAAGCTTTCTTT. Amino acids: CASSHFTGQENTEAFF. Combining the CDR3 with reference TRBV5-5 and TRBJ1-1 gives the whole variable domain DAGVTQSPTHLIKTRGQQVTLRCSPISGHKSVSWYQQVLGQGPQFIFQYYEKEERGRGNFPDRFSARQFPNYSSELNVNALLLGDSALYLCASSHFTGQENTEAFFGQGTRLTVV.

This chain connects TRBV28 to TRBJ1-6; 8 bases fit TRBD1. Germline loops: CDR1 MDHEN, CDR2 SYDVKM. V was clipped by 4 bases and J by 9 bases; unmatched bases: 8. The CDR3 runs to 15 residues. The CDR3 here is CASSSPDRDTSPLHF. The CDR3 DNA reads TGTGCCAGCAGTTCACCGGACAGGGACACTTCACCCCTCCACTTT.

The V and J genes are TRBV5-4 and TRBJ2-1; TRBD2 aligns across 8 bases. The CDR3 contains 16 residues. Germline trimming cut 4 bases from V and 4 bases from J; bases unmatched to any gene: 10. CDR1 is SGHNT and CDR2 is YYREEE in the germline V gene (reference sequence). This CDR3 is CASSPPTSGLYNEQFF. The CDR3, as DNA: TGTGCCAGCAGCCCACCTACTAGCGGACTATACAATGAGCAGTTCTTC.

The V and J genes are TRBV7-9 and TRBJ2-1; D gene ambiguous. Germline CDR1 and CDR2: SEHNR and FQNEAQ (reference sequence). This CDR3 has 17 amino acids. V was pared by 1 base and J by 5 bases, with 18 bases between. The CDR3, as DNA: TGTGCCAGCAGCTTAGGGGTGTCGGTCCCCCCCAACAATGAGCAGTTCTTC. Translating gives CASSLGVSVPPNNEQFF. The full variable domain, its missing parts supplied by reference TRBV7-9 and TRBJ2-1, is DTGVSQNPRHKITKRGQNVTFRCDPISEHNRLYWYRQTLGQGPEFLTYFQNEAQLEKSRLLSDRFSAERPKGSFSTLEIQRTEQGDSAMYLCASSLGVSVPPNNEQFFGPGTRLTVL.

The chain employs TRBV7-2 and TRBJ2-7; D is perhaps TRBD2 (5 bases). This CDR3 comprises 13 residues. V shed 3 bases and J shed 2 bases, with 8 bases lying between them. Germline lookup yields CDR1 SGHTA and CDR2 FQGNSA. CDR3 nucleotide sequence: TGTGCCAGCAGCTTCGGGAAAACCTACGAGCAGTACTTC. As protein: CASSFGKTYEQYF.